This TCR beta chain was captured in a study of Ad26.COV2.S vaccination and SARS-CoV-2 variants. Method: immunoSEQ multiplex PCR; TCRdb's copy keeps in-frame clones and lacks some. Of 350,000 to 450,000 clones in the sample, around 87% were seen once. Treatment given: some 20 received Ad26.COV2.S at low or high dose, single or two shots; about 5 received placebo; per-sample allocation not given. On day 63 after the first injection, vaccine and placebo recipients gave samples. This clone has just a few counts. Germline assignment: CDR1 SGHAT and CDR2 FQNNGV. CDR3 length equals 15 residues. With 5 bases clipped from V and 5 bases from J, the junction kept 12 bases outside the gene matches.

This clonotype originated in a person between 18 and 65 years old who received the Ad26.COV2.S COVID-19 vaccine or a placebo. This material consisted of peripheral blood, taken in a trial of Ad26.COV2.S vaccine versus placebo. The chain carries TRBV11-2 and TRBJ2-7, with TRBD1 matching over 7 bases. CDR3 loop: CASSVTGKIRDEQYF. The CDR3 region has the DNA TGTGCCAGCAGCGTGACAGGGAAAATTAGGGACGAGCAGTACTTC.